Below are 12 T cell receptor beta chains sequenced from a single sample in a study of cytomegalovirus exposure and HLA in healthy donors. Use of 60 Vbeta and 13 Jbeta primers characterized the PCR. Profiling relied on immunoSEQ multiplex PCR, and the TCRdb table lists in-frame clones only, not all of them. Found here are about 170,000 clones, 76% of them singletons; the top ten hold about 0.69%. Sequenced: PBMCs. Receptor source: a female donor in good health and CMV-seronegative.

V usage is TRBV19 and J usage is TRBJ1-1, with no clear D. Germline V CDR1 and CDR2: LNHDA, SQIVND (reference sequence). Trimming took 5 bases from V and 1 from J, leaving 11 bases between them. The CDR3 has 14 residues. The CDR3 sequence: CASSEPTPNTEAFF. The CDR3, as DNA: TGTGCCAGTAGTGAACCTACTCCGAACACTGAAGCTTTCTTT. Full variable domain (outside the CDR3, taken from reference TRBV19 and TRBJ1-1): DGGITQSPKYLFRKEGQNVTLSCEQNLNHDAMYWYRQDPGQGLRLIYYSQIVNDFQKGDIAEGYSVSREKKESFPLTVTSAQKNPTAFYLCASSEPTPNTEAFFGQGTRLTVV.

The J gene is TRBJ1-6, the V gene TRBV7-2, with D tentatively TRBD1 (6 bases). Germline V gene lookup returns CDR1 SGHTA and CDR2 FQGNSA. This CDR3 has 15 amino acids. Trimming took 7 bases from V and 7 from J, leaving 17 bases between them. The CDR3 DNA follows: TGTGCCAGCAAGGACCGAACAGGGTCGAATTCACCCCTCCACTTT. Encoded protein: CASKDRTGSNSPLHF.

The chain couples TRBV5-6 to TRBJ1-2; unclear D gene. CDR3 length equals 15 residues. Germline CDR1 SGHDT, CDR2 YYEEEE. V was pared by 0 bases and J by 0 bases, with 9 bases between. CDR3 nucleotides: TGTGCCAGCAGCTTGGAATGGCTGGCTAACTATGGCTACACCTTC. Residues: CASSLEWLANYGYTF.

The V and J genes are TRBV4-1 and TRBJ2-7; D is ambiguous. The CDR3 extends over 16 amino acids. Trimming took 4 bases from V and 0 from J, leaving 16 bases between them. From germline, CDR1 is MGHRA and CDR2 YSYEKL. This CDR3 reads CASSRQLWASSYEQYF. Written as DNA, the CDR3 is TGCGCCAGCAGCCGCCAGCTGTGGGCAAGCTCCTACGAGCAGTACTTC.

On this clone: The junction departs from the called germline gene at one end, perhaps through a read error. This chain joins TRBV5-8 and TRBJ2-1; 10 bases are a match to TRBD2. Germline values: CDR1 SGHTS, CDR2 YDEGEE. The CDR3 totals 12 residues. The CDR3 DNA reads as TGTGCCAGCAGCTTGGCCCCTAGCGGGGGACTCTTC. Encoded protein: CASSLAPSGGLF.

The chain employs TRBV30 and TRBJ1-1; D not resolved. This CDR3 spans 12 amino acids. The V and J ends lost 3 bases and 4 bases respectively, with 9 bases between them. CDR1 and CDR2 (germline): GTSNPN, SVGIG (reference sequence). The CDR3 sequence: CAWRMATTEAFF. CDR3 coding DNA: TGTGCCTGGAGAATGGCAACCACTGAAGCTTTCTTT.

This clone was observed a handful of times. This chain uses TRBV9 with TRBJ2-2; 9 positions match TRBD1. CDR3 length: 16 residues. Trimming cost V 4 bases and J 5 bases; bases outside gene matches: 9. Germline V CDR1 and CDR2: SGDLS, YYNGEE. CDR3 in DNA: TGTGCCAGCAGCTCAACAGGGGGCGCGTGGACCGGGGAGCTGTTTTTT. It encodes CASSSTGGAWTGELFF.

The CDR3 nucleotides are TGTGCCAGTAGCCGCACCGGGACAGGTAATTACGAGCAGTACTTC. Its translation is CASSRTGTGNYEQYF. V and J are TRBV19 and TRBJ2-7; TRBD1 aligns across 8 bases. V shed 6 bases, J shed 4 bases, and the junction held 11 bases outside the gene matches. Germline CDR1 is LNHDA and CDR2 is SQIVND (reference sequence). The CDR3 loop spans 15 amino acids. Based on the CDR3 plus reference TRBV19 and TRBJ2-7, the full variable domain is DGGITQSPKYLFRKEGQNVTLSCEQNLNHDAMYWYRQDPGQGLRLIYYSQIVNDFQKGDIAEGYSVSREKKESFPLTVTSAQKNPTAFYLCASSRTGTGNYEQYFGPGTRLTVT.

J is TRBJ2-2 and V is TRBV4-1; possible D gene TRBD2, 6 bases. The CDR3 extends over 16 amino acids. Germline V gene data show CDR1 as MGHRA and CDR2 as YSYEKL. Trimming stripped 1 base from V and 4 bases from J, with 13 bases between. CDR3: CASSQGGRFGTGELFF. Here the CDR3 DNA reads TGCGCCAGCAGCCAAGGAGGGAGGTTCGGCACCGGGGAGCTGTTTTTT.

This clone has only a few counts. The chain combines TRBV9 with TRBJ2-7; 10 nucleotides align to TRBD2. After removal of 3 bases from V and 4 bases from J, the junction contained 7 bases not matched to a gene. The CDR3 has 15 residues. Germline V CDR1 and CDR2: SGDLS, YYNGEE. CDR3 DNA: TGTGCCAGCAGCGAGACTAGCGGGTCAGTGTACGAGCAGTACTTC. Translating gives CASSETSGSVYEQYF.

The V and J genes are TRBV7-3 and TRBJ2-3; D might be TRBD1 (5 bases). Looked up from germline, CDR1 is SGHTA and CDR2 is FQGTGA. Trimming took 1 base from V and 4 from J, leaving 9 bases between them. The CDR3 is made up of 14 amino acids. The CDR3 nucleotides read TGTGCCAGCAGCTTAAATGCAGGGCCAGATACGCAGTATTTT. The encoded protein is CASSLNAGPDTQYF. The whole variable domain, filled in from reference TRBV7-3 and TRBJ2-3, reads GAGVSQTPSNKVTEKGKYVELRCDPISGHTALYWYRQSLGQGPEFLIYFQGTGAADDSGLPNDRFFAVRPEGSVSTLKIQRTERGDSAVYLCASSLNAGPDTQYFGPGTRLTVL.

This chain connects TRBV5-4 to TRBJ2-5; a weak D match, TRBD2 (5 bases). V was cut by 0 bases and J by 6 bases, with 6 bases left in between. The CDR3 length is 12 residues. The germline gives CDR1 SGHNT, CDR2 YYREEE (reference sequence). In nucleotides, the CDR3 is TGTGCCAGCAGCTTGGAGCGGCAGACCCAGTACTTC. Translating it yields CASSLERQTQYF.